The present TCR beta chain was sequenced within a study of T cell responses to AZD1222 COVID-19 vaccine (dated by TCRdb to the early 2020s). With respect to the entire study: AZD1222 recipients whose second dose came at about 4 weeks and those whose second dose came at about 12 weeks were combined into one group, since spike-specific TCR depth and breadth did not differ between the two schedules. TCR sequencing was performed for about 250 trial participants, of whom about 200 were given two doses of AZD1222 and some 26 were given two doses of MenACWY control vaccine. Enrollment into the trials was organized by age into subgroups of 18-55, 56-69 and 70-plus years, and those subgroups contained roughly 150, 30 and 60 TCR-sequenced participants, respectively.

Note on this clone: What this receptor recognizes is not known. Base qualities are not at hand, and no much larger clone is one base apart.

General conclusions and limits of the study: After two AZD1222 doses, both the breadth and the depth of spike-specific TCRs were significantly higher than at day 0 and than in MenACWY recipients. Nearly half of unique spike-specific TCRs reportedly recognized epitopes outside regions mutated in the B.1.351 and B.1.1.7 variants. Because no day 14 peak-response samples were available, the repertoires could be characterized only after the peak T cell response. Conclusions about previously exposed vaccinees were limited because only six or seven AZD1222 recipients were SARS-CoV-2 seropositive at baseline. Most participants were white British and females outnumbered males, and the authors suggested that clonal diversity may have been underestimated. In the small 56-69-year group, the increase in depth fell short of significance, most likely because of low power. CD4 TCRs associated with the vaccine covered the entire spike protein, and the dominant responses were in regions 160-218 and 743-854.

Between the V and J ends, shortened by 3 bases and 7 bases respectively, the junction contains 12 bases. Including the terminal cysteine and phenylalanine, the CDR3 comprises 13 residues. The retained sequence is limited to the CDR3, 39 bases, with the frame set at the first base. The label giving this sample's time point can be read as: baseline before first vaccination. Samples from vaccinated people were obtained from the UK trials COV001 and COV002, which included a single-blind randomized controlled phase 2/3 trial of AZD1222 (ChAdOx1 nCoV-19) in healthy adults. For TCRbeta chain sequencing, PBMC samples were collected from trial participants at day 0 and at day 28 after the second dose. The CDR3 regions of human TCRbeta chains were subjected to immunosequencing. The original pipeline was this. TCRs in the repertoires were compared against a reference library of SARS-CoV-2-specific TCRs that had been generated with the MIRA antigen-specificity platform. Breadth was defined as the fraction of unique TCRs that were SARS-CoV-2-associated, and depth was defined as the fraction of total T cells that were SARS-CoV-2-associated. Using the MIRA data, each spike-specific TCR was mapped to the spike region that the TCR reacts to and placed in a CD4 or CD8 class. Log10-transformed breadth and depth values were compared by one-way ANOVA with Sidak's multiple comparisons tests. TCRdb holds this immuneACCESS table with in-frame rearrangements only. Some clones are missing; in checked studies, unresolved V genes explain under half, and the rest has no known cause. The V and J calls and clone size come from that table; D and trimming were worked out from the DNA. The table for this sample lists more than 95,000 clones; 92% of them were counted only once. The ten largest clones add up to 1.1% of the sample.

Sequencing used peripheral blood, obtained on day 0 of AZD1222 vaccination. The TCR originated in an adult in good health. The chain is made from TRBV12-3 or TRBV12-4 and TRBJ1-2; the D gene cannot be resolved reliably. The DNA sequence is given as TGTGCCAGCAGTTTTGACGGGATCTCTGGCTACACCTTC. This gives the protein CASSFDGISGYTF.